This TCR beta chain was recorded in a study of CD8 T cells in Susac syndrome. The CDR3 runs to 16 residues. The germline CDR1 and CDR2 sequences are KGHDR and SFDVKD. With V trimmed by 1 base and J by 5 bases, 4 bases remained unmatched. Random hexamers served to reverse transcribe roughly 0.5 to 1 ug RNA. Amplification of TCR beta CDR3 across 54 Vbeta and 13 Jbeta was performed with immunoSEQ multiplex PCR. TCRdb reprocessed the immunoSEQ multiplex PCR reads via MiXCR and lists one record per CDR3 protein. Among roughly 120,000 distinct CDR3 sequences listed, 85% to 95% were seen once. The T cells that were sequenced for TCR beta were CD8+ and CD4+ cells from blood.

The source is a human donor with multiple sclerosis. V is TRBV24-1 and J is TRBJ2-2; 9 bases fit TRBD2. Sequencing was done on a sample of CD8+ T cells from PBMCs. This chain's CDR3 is CATSDLAGGTTGELFF. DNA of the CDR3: TGTGCCACCAGTGATTTAGCGGGGGGAACTACCGGGGAGCTGTTTTTT.